This T cell receptor (beta chain) comes out of a study of blood T cells in healthy people across ages. It was with a sample-barcoded 5' primer and a J-beta primer mix that a second PCR of roughly 6 to 12 cycles was run. Each sample provided no less than 2.5 million CDR3-containing paired-end reads. Each CDR3 protein gets one entry after TCRdb re-called the 5' RACE reads with MiXCR. The sample contains hundreds of thousands of distinct CDR3 sequences, more than 50% of which appear only once. There are 15 residues in the CDR3. Germline CDR1 and CDR2: DFQATT and SNEGSKA (reference sequence). Trimming cost V 2 bases and J 5 bases; bases outside gene matches: 2.

The V call is TRBV20-1, the J call TRBJ2-1; TRBD2 matches 14 bases. The sequence was collected from a man between 40 and 49 years old in good health. Sequencing used blood. The CDR3 region has the DNA TGCAGTGCTAGACCGGGACTAGCGGGGGACAATGAGCAGTTCTTC. Translation: CSARPGLAGDNEQFF.